This TCR beta chain was profiled in a study of monozygotic twins with cystic fibrosis. Measured with immunoSEQ multiplex PCR; TCRdb has only the in-frame clones, and not every one. Here the sample spans roughly 11,000 clones, around 97% being singletons. V shed 5 bases and J shed 6 bases, with 19 bases lying between them. Germline assignment: CDR1 SGHTA and CDR2 FQGTGA. The CDR3 length is 15 residues. General study findings and limits: V usage most resembled the co-twin in 13 of 16 pairs.

About this clone: Its target is unknown.

V and J are TRBV7-3 and TRBJ1-1, with a possible D match to TRBD1 (6 bases). The sequencing sample was made of blood. This receptor was obtained from a boy younger than 18 with cystic fibrosis. The CDR3 nucleotides are TGTGCCAGCAGCCGCCCCCTCCAGACAGGATCTGAAGCTTTCTTT. Its translation is CASSRPLQTGSEAFF. Full variable domain (outside the CDR3, taken from reference TRBV7-3 and TRBJ1-1): GAGVSQTPSNKVTEKGKYVELRCDPISGHTALYWYRQSLGQGPEFLIYFQGTGAADDSGLPNDRFFAVRPEGSVSTLKIQRTERGDSAVYLCASSRPLQTGSEAFFGQGTRLTVV.